This T cell receptor beta chain was observed in a study of cytomegalovirus exposure and HLA in healthy donors. Study-wide background: Earlier work reported approximately 110 million unique TCR beta sequences from 150 million to 200 million T cells.

Study-level points and caveats: In a later analysis, DRB1 alleles had the most associated TCRs; HLA-C alleles the fewest. Diagnosis of cytomegalovirus status made by the classifier reportedly showed high specificity and sensitivity. A later analysis showed HLA-associated TCR beta chains outstripping equally common others in clonal expansion.

About this clone: Antigen unknown.

PCR involved 60 Vbeta and 13 Jbeta primers. Using immunoSEQ multiplex PCR, the repertoire was profiled, and TCRdb retains in-frame clones only, with some absent. The sample yields about 160,000 clones, 65% to 85% seen once. CDR1 is MNHEY and CDR2 is SMNVEV in the germline V gene (reference sequence). V was pared by 8 bases and J by 4 bases, with 14 bases between. The CDR3 sequence is 13 residues long. The source material was PBMCs. The rearrangement links TRBV27 to TRBJ1-2; possible D gene TRBD1, 5 bases. This clonotype was obtained from a woman aged 50 to 60 in good health and CMV-seropositive. CDR3 nucleotides: TGTGCCAGCGCAGAAGACAGTTTCTATGGCTACACCTTC. Translating it yields CASAEDSFYGYTF.